These 2 T cell receptor beta chains were all obtained from the same sample, sequenced in a study of blood T cell repertoires in COVID-19 (dated by TCRdb to about 2020). Library preparation was by the immunoSEQ multiplex PCR assay. Imported from immuneACCESS, the table was reduced by TCRdb to in-frame sequences with V and J called. These copies leave out some clones; in studies compared against another copy, an unresolved V gene accounts for under half, and the cause of the remainder is not known. The sample contains more than 200,000 clones, roughly 90% of them found a single time. The ten largest account for around 2.9% of the sample. The sequencing sample was made of peripheral blood. These receptor sequences come from a woman aged 60-70 years with acute or convalescent COVID-19.

The chain recombines TRBV6-5 with TRBJ1-6; 10 positions agree with TRBD1. The CDR3 loop spans 15 amino acids. With V trimmed by 6 bases and J by 9 bases, 8 bases remained unmatched. Germline V lookup: CDR1 MNHEY, CDR2 SVGAGI. CDR3 nucleotides: TGTGCCAGCAGGGGTCCGGGACAGGGGAGTTCACCCCTCCACTTT. Its protein is CASRGPGQGSSPLHF.

This clone was found once. This chain links TRBV5-6 with TRBJ2-5; 9 bases match TRBD2. V lost 0 bases to trimming and J lost 1 base; unmatched junction nucleotides: 4. Germline CDR1 is SGHDT and CDR2 is YYEEEE. CDR3 length: 16 amino acids. The CDR3, as DNA: TGTGCCAGCAGCTTGGTTGCGGGAGGGTTCCAAGAGACCCAGTACTTC. It yields the protein CASSLVAGGFQETQYF.